The 9 T cell receptor beta chains listed next were all sequenced from one sample in a study of cytomegalovirus exposure and HLA in healthy donors (dated by TCRdb to the late 2010s). Library preparation was by the immunoSEQ multiplex PCR assay. For the multiplex PCR, a mixture combining 60 forward primers for TCR Vbeta segments and 13 reverse primers for TCR Jbeta segments was used. Drawn from immuneACCESS, this table holds only the in-frame rearrangements with V and J called that TCRdb kept. Clones are partly lost; checked studies trace under half to an unresolved V gene and leave the rest unexplained. The sample table lists approximately 140,000 clones, 78% of them with a count of one. Clones ranked in the top ten supply approximately 2.8% of the sample. Sequencing was done on a sample of PBMCs. The receptors originated from a male donor in good health and CMV-seronegative.

The CDR3 loop is CASSAFGILNEKLFF. CDR3 nucleotides: TGTGCCAGCAGCGCATTCGGGATTCTCAATGAAAAACTGTTTTTT. The V call is TRBV25-1, the J call TRBJ1-4; D gene uncertain. Trimming removed 6 bases from V and 5 bases from J, with 16 bases in between. The V gene's germline CDR1 is MGHDK and CDR2 SYGVNS. This CDR3 contains 15 residues.

The rearrangement joins TRBV4-1 to TRBJ2-7, with 9 positions matching TRBD2. The CDR3 has 14 amino acids. Germline CDR1 reads MGHRA; CDR2 reads YSYEKL. The ends lost 3 bases at V and 1 base at J; junction bases unmatched: 1. The CDR3 sequence is CASSHSGSSYEQYF. Here the CDR3 DNA reads TGCGCCAGCAGCCATAGCGGGAGTTCCTACGAGCAGTACTTC.

The chain couples TRBV6-6 to TRBJ1-1; 7 bases map to TRBD1. Trimming cost V 6 bases and J 6 bases; bases outside gene matches: 10. The germline V gene encodes CDR1 MNHNY and CDR2 SVGAGI (reference sequence). This CDR3 has 14 residues. The CDR3 nucleotides are TGTGCCAGCAGGTCGACGACAGGGTGGCCTGAAGCTTTCTTT. It yields the protein CASRSTTGWPEAFF.

CDR3 DNA: TGTGCCAGCAGCGTAGGGGGGACTAGCGGGAAAGAGACCCAGTACTTC. This codes for CASSVGGTSGKETQYF. V usage is TRBV9 and J usage is TRBJ2-5, with TRBD2 matching 13 bases. V shed 0 bases, J shed 3 bases, and the junction held 2 bases outside the gene matches. CDR3 length: 16 residues. Germline CDR1 and CDR2: SGDLS and YYNGEE.

The V gene is TRBV6-5, the J gene TRBJ1-2; no definite D call. Germline V lookup: CDR1 MNHEY, CDR2 SVGAGI. Trimming pared 10 bases from V and 4 bases from J, leaving 13 bases between. The CDR3 extends over 12 amino acids. The CDR3, as DNA: TGTGCCACCAGATTGACACTCTATGGCTACACCTTC. This translates into CATRLTLYGYTF.

The rearrangement uses TRBV19 and TRBJ1-5; a possible D gene is TRBD1 (5 bases). Germline loops: CDR1 LNHDA, CDR2 SQIVND (reference sequence). V was shortened by 3 bases and J by 2 bases, with 11 bases between the two germline ends. This CDR3 comprises 15 residues. The CDR3 sequence is CASSIWGEGNQPQHF. DNA for the CDR3: TGTGCCAGTAGTATCTGGGGGGAGGGCAATCAGCCCCAGCATTTT.

CDR3 amino acids: CASSQDLGVEQYF. The CDR3, as DNA: TGCGCCAGCAGCCAAGATTTGGGCGTCGAGCAGTACTTC. This chain joins TRBV4-1 and TRBJ2-7; D is undetermined. The CDR3 has 13 amino acids. Germline V lookup: CDR1 MGHRA, CDR2 YSYEKL. The V end lost 0 bases, the J end lost 6 bases, and 9 bases lay between the germline ends.

The J gene is TRBJ1-2, the V gene TRBV5-1; 8 bases map to TRBD1. This CDR3 is built from 14 residues. After removal of 7 bases from V and 1 base from J, the junction contained 6 bases not matched to a gene. In germline, CDR1 is SGHRS, CDR2 YFSETQ. In nucleotides, the CDR3 is TGCGCCAGCGGCGGGGACAGGAGTAACTATGGCTACACCTTC. Its translation: CASGGDRSNYGYTF.

This clone was recorded many times. The V and J genes are TRBV6-1 and TRBJ1-2, with a weak D call TRBD1 (6 bases). Germline V gene data show CDR1 as MNHNS and CDR2 as SASEGT. V was pared by 2 bases and J by 2 bases, with 12 bases between. The CDR3 covers 15 residues. The CDR3 DNA follows: TGTGCCAGCAGTGAACTAACAGGGCCCAACTATGGCTACACCTTC. Translating gives CASSELTGPNYGYTF.